Given below is one T cell receptor (beta chain) in context. Its target is not known. When the RNA was reverse transcribed, random hexamers were used with an input of roughly 0.5 to 1 ug. TCRdb called the immunoSEQ multiplex PCR reads again in MiXCR, with one record for every CDR3 protein. Counted here are roughly 180,000 distinct CDR3 sequences, about 95% occurring once; the ten biggest clones make up around 0.094%. Trimming removed 1 base from V and 9 bases from J; junction bases left unmatched: 21. CDR3 length: 18 amino acids. Germline V gives CDR1 LGHNA, CDR2 YSLEER. The sample is drawn from a study of CD8 T cells in Susac syndrome. Looking at the study overall: Blood was drawn from Susac syndrome patients while they were therapy-naive, on corticosteroids, or on intravenous immunoglobulin alone. Points from the study as a whole: Clonal expansion was not seen in any Susac syndrome CD4+ T cell repertoire.

This chain connects TRBV4-3 to TRBJ2-7; 7 bases agree with TRBD2. The sequencing sample was made of CD4+ T cells from PBMCs. The source of this sequence is a human donor with Susac syndrome. The CDR3 nucleotides read TGCGCCAGCAGCCAAGCCAGGAGGAGCGGGAATACCCTTCGTGGGCAGTACTTC. Translating gives CASSQARRSGNTLRGQYF.